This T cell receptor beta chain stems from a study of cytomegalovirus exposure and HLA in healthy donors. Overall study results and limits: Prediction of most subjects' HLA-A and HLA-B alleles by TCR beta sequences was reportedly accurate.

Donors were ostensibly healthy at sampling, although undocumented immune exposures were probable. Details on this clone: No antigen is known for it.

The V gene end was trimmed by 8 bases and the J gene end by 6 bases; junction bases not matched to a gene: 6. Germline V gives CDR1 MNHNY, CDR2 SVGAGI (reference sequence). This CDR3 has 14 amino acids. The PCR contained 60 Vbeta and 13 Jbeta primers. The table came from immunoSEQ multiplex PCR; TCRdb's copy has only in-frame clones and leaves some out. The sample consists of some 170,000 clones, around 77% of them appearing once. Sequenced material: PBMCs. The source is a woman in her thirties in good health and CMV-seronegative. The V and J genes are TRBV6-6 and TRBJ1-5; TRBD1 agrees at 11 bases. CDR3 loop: CASGTGGIGQPQHF. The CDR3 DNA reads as TGTGCCAGCGGGACAGGGGGGATAGGTCAGCCCCAGCATTTT.